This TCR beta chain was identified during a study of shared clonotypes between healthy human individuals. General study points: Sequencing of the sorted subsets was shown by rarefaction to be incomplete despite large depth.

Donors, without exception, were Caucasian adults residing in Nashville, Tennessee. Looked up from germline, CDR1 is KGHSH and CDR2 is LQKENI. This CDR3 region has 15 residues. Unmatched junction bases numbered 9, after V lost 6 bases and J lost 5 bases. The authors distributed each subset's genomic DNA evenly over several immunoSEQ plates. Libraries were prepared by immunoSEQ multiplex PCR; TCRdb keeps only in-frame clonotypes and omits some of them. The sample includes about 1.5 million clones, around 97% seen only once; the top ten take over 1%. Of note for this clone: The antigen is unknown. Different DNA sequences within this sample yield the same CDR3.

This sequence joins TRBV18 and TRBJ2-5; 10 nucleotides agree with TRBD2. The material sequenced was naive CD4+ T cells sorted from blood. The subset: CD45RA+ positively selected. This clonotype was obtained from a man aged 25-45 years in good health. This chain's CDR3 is CASSPLAGAGETQYF. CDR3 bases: TGTGCCAGCTCCCCCCTAGCGGGAGCTGGGGAGACCCAGTACTTC.